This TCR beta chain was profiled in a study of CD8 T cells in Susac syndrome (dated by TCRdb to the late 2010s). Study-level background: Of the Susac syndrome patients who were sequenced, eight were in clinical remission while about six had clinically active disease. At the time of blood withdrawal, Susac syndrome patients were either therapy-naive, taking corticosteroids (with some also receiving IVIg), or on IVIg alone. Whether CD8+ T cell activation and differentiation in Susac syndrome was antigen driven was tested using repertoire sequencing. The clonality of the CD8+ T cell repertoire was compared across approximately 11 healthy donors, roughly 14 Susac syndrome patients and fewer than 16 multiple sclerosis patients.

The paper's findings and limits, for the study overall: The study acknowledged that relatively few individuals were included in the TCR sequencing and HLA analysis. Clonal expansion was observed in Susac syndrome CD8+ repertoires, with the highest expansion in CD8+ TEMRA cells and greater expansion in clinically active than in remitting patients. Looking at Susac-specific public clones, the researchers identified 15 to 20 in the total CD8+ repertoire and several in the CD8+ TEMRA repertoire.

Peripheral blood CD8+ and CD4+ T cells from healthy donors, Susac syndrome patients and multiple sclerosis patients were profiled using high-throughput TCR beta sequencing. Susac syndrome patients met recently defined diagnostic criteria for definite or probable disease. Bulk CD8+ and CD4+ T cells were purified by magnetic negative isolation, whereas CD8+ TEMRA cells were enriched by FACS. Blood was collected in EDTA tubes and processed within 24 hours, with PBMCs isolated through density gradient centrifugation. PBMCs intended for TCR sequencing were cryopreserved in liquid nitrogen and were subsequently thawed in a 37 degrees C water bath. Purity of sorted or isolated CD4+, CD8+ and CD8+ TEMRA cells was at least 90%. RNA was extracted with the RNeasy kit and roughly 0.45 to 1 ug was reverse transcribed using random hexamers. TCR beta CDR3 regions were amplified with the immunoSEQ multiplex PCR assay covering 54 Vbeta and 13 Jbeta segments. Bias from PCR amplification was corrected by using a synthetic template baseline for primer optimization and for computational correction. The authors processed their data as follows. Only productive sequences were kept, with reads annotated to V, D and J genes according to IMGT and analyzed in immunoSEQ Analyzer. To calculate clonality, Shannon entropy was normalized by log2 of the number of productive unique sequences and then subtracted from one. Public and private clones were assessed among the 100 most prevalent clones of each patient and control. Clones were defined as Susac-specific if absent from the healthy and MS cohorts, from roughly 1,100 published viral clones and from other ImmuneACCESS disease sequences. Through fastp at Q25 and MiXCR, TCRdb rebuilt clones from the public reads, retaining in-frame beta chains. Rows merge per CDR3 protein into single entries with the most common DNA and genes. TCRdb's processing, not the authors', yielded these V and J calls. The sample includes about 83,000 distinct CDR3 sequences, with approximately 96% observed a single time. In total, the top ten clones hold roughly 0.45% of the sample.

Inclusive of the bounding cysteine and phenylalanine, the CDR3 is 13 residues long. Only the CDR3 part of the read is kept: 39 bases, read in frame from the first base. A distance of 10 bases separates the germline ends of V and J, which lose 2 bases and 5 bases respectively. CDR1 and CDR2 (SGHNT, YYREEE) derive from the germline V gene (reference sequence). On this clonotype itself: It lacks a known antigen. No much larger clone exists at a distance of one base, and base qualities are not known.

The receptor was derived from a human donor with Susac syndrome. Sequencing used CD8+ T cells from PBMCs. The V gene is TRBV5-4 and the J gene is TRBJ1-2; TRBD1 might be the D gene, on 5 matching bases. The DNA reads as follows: TGTGCCAGCAGCTTTGGGGGACTTTATGGCTACACCTTC. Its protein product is CASSFGGLYGYTF.